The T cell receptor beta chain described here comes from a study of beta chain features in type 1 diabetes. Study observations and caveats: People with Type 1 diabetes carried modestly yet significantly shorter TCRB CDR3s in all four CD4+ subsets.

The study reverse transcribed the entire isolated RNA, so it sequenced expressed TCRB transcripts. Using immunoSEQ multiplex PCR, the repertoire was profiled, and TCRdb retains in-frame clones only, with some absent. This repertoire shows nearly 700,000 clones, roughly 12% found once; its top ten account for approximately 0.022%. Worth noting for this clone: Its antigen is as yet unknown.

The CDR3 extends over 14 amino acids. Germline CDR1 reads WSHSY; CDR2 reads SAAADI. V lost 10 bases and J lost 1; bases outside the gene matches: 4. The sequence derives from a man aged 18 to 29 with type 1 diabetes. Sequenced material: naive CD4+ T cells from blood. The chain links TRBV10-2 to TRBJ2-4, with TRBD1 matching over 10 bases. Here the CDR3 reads CATTGGTAKNIQYF. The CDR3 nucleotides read TGCGCCACGACAGGGGGCACGGCCAAAAACATTCAGTACTTC.